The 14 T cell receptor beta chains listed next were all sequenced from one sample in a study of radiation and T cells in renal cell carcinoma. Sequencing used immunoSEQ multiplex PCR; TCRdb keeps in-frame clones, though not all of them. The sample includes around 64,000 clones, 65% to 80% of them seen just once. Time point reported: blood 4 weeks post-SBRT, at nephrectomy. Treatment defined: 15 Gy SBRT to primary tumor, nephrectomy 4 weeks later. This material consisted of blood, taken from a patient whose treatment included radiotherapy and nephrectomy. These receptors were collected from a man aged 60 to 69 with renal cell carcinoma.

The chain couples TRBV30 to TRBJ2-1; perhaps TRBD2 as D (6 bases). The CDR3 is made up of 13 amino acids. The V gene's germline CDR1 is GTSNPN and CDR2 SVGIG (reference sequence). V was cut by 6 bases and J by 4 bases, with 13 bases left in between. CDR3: CACRGRGYNEQFF. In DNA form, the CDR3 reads TGTGCCTGTCGGGGGAGAGGGTACAATGAGCAGTTCTTC.

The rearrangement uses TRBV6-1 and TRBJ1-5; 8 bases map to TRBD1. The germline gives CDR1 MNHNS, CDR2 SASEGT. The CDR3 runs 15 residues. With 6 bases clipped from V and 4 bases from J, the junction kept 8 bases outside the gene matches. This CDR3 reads CASRTGEGANQPQHF. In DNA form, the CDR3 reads TGTGCCAGCAGGACAGGGGAGGGGGCTAATCAGCCCCAGCATTTT.

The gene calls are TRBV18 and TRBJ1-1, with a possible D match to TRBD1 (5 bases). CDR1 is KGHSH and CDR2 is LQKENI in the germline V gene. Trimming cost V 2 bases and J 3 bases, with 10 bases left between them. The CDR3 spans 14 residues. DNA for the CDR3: TGTGCCAGCTCACCAGCCGGGGCGGACACTGAAGCTTTCTTT. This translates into CASSPAGADTEAFF.

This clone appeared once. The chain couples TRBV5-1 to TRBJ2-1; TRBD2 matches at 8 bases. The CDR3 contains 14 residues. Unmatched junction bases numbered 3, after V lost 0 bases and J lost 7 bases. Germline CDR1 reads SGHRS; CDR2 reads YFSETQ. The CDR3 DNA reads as TGCGCCAGCAGCTTGGCGGCTAGCGGGAATGAGCAGTTCTTC. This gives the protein CASSLAASGNEQFF.

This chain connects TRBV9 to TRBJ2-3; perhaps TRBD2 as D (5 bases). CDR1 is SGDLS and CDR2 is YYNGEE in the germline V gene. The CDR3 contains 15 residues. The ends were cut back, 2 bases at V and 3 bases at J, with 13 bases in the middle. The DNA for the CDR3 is TGTGCCAGCAGCGTGTCGGAGCGGAGGACAGATACGCAGTATTTT. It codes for CASSVSERRTDTQYF.

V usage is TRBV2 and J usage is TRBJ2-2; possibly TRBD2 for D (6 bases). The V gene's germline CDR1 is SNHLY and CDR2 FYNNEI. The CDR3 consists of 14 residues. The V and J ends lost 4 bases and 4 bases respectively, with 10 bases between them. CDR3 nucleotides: TGTGCCAGCAGTGTCCGGGGGACCACCGGGGAGCTGTTTTTT. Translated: CASSVRGTTGELFF.

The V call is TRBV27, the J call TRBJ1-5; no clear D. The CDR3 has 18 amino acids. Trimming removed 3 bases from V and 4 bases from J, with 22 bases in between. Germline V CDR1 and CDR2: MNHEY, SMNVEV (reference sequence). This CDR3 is CASSLRPPADFLNQPQHF. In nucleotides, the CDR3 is TGTGCCAGCAGTTTGAGGCCCCCCGCGGACTTTCTTAATCAGCCCCAGCATTTT.

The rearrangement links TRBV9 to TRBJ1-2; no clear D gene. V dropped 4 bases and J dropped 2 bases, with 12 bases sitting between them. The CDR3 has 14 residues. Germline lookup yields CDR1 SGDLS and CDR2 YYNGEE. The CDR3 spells CASSPQLGNYGYTF. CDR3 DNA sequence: TGTGCCAGCAGCCCCCAATTGGGGAACTATGGCTACACCTTC. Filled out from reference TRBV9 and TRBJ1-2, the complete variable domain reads DSGVTQTPKHLITATGQRVTLRCSPRSGDLSVYWYQQSLDQGLQFLIQYYNGEERAKGNILERFSAQQFPDLHSELNLSSLELGDSALYFCASSPQLGNYGYTFGSGTRLTVV.

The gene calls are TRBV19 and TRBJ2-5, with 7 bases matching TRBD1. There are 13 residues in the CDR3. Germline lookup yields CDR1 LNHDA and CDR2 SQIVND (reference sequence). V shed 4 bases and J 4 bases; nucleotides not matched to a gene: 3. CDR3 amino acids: CASSKGQLETQYF. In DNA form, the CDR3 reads TGTGCCAGTAGTAAGGGACAGTTAGAGACCCAGTACTTC.

CDR3 nucleotides: TGTGCCAGCAGCCCACACAAGGGCTCCTACGAGCAGTACTTC. Amino acid sequence: CASSPHKGSYEQYF. The chain combines TRBV7-9 with TRBJ2-7; D not resolved. Germline CDR1 and CDR2: SEHNR and FQNEAQ (reference sequence). This CDR3 spans 14 amino acids. Between the trimmed V and J ends, which lost 5 bases and 0 bases, there was a span of 11 bases. Looking up the rest from reference TRBV7-9 and TRBJ2-7 gives the full variable domain: DTGVSQNPRHKITKRGQNVTFRCDPISEHNRLYWYRQTLGQGPEFLTYFQNEAQLEKSRLLSDRFSAERPKGSFSTLEIQRTEQGDSAMYLCASSPHKGSYEQYFGPGTRLTVT.

The CDR3 DNA reads as TGTGCCAGCAGCCCGGGACAGGGATTATTCAATGAGCAGTTCTTC. This codes for CASSPGQGLFNEQFF. The V call is TRBV11-2, the J call TRBJ2-1; 9 bases are shared with TRBD1. The CDR3 consists of 15 residues. The V segment lost 5 bases and the J segment 6 bases; nucleotides outside the gene matches: 8. CDR1 is SGHAT, CDR2 FQNNGV, per germline.

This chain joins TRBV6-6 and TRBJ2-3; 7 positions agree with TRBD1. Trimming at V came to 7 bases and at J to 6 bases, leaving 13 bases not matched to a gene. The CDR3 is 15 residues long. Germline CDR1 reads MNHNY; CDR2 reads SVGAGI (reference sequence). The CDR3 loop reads CASKKGGAVSDTQYF. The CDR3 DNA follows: TGTGCCAGCAAGAAAGGGGGCGCCGTTAGTGATACGCAGTATTTT.

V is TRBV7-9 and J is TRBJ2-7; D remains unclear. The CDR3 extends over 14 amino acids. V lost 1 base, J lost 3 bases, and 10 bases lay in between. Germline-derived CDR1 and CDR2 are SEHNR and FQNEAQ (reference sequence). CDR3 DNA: TGTGCCAGCAGCTTAGGGGTTGGCCTCTACGAGCAGTACTTC. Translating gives CASSLGVGLYEQYF.

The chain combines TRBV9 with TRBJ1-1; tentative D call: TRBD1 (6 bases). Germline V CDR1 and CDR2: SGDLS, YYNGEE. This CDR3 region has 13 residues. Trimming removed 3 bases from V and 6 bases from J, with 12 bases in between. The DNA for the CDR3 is TGTGCCAGCAGCGGGTCAGGGGAGCCTGAAGCTTTCTTT. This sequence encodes CASSGSGEPEAFF.